One T cell receptor beta chain is described in this entry. Its antigen is unknown. A much larger clonotype is one base distant, so this may be a read error. The sample is drawn from a study of T-cell reconstitution after alpha-beta-depleted transplantation in children. Unique molecular identifiers were built into the TCRbeta library. Each CDR3 protein is one row after TCRdb ran MiXCR on the PCR reads. The data show about 290,000 distinct CDR3 sequences, roughly 7.8% seen once. Study results and caveats: By about two months after transplant, alpha-beta T cells reportedly arose from several hundred graft clones that had expanded. Some patients' high day-60 TCRbeta diversity was traced to surviving recipient T cells and thymic progenitors. Diversity and T-cell counts at one year after transplant derived mostly from new T cells.

The CDR3 covers 15 residues. CDR1 is DFQATT, CDR2 SNEGSKA, per germline (reference sequence). The sequencing here drew on peripheral blood, taken 360 days after TCRalphabeta/CD19-depleted stem cell transplant. The sequence came from a female patient under 10 years old who had a stem cell transplant for Fanconi anemia, so the T cells may come from the graft donor. V is TRBV20-1 and J is TRBJ2-3; 7 bases align to TRBD1. This chain's CDR3 is CSARLPGQSTDTQCF. In DNA, the CDR3 is TGCAGTGCTAGACTTCCGGGACAGAGCACAGATACGCAGTGTTTT.